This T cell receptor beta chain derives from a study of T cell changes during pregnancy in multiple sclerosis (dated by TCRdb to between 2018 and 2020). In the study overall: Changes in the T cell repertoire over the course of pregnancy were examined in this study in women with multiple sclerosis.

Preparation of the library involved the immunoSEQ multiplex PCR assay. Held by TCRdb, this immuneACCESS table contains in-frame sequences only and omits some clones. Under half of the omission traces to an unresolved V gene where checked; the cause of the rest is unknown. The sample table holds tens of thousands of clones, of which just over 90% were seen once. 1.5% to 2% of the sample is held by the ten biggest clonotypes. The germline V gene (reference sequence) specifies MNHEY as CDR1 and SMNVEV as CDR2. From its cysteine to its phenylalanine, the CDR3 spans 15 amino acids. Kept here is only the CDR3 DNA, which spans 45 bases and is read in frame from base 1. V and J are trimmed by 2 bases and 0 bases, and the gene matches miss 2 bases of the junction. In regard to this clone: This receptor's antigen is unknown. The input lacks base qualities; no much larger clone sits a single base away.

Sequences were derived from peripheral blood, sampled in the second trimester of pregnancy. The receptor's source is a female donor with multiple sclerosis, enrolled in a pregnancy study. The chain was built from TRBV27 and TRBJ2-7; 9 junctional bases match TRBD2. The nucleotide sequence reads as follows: TGTGCCAGCAGTTTAGCGGGAGGGAGCTCCTACGAGCAGTACTTC. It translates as CASSLAGGSSYEQYF.